This T cell receptor (beta chain) was identified in a study of cytomegalovirus exposure and HLA in healthy donors. About the study: Earlier results showed some 120 million unique TCR beta sequences derived from approximately 170 million T cells. Notes on the study in general: Indistinguishable V segments, including TRBV6-2 and TRBV6-3, were excluded. Immune exposure information comprised only CMV serostatus.

Concerning this clone: Its antigen is not identified.

This PCR relied on a set of 60 Vbeta primers and 13 Jbeta primers. Measured with immunoSEQ multiplex PCR; TCRdb has only the in-frame clones, and not every one. The repertoire holds 80,000 or so clones, with approximately 69% as singletons. The CDR3 contains 16 residues. Deletions cut 5 bases from V and 9 bases from J, with 23 bases between. CDR1 is SNHLY and CDR2 is FYNNEI in the germline V gene. The V and J genes are TRBV2 and TRBJ1-5; tentative D call: TRBD1 (5 bases). The sample consisted of PBMCs. The source of this sequence is a man aged 25-45 years in good health and CMV-seropositive. CDR3 loop: CASSKGDRLSYRPQHF. CDR3 bases: TGTGCCAGCAGTAAGGGTGACAGATTATCCTATCGGCCCCAGCATTTT. Together with reference TRBV2 and TRBJ1-5, the CDR3 gives the full variable domain: EPEVTQTPSHQVTQMGQEVILRCVPISNHLYFYWYRQILGQKVEFLVSFYNNEISEKSEIFDDQFSVERPDGSNFTLKIRSTKLEDSAMYFCASSKGDRLSYRPQHFGDGTRLSIL.